The entry that follows covers one T cell receptor beta chain sequence. The source of the sample is a study of blood T cell repertoires in COVID-19. Per the germline V gene, CDR1 is ENHRY and CDR2 is SYGVKD. Trimming took 3 bases from V and 1 from J; bases not matched to a gene: 6. The CDR3 spans 16 residues. Libraries were prepared by immunoSEQ multiplex PCR; TCRdb keeps only in-frame clonotypes and omits some of them. This sample has approximately 150,000 clones, with around four fifths found just once. V is TRBV10-3 and J is TRBJ1-1, with TRBD1 identical over 9 bases. This TCR was recovered from a woman aged 40 to 49 who had recovered from COVID-19. Sequencing used PBMCs or T cells enriched from blood (not recorded which). CDR3 DNA: TGTGCCATCAGTGAAAGGACAGGGGCTAAGAACACTGAAGCTTTCTTT. Amino acid sequence: CAISERTGAKNTEAFF.